This TCR beta chain was identified during a study of PD-1 blockade in classical Hodgkin lymphoma (dated by TCRdb to between 2020 and 2021). Regarding the research as a whole: Nivolumab dosing was 3 mg/kg intravenously every 2 weeks, continuing until either disease progression or unacceptable toxicity. To define a peripheral blood immune signature of response to PD-1 blockade in classical Hodgkin lymphoma, the study combined TCR beta sequencing with CyTOF. The paper as a whole reports these results and caveats: Trial patients with a complete response had baseline diversity similar to that of newly diagnosed patients, while partial responders and progressors had significantly lower diversity. The study covered only a single clinical trial cohort, and the causes of the repertoire differences, possibly disease activity or prior therapy, were still not defined. Patients starting nivolumab less than 1 year after ASCT had lower diversity and were excluded from later analyses to avoid confounding by immune reconstitution. Newly diagnosed patients were reported to have lower baseline TCR diversity than healthy donors, and relapsed/refractory patients were reported to have lower baseline TCR diversity still. A significant rise by C4D1 was seen in CD4+ but not CD8+ TCR diversity (p=0.0027 vs p=0.16), with the rise being most apparent in complete responders (p=0.02).

The Qiagen DNeasy kit was used to extract genomic DNA from unsorted PBMCs and from the negatively selected CD4+ and CD8+ fractions. Amplification of TCR beta CDR3 regions was done by immunoSEQ multiplex PCR with primers that anneal to V and J segments. A synthetic immune receptor repertoire was used to minimize amplification bias, and any residual bias was removed computationally once sequencing was done. Concerning the study's data processing: Repertoire diversity was quantified as the Shannon entropy index using custom Python scripts. Unsorted, CD4+ and CD8+ repertoires were analyzed separately, except for combined analyses in which CD4+ and CD8+ sequences were merged in silico. Clonal expansion was defined as at least a 2-fold frequency increase after treatment relative to C1D1, with a pseudocount of 0.5 for undetected baseline clones. Singleton clones were defined as clones with 0 or 1 copy at C1D1, and non-singleton clones were defined as clones with 2 or more copies. Clones expanded in unsorted samples were assigned a CD4+, CD8+ or unknown annotation through matching of protein sequences in sorted samples from the same patient. Wilcoxon tests on paired samples were used to test diversity changes from C1D1 to C4D1. TCRdb stores this immuneACCESS table with in-frame sequences only. Part of the clones is absent; in the studies checked, under half of the shortfall reflects unresolved V genes, and no reason is known for the rest. V, J and clone size are those of that table, while D and trimming were read from the DNA. This sample holds 49,000 or so clones; around 81% were observed only once. The ten most abundant clones make up roughly 22% of the sample.

The time point label, read with the paper, signifies: cycle 2 day 1 (C2D1) of nivolumab. All trial patients had relapsed after autologous stem cell transplantation, with cohorts A, B and C differing in prior brentuximab vedotin exposure. A total of about 51 patients with relapsed/refractory classical Hodgkin lymphoma made up the trial cohort, and each patient's best overall response was complete response, partial response or progressive disease. Trial patients were treated with single-agent nivolumab in the multi-cohort phase II CheckMate 205 trial. An independent review committee assessed best overall response using the 2007 International Working Group response criteria. Trial PBMCs were collected immediately before nivolumab initiation (C1D1) and during therapy at cycle 2 day 1 and cycle 4 day 1. Peripheral blood was collected in 8 mL Vacutainer Cell Preparation Tubes, from which PBMCs were isolated by centrifugation and then cryopreserved.

In its sample, this clone was seen a few times. The antigen it recognizes is unknown. Base qualities are not recorded, but no much larger clone differs from it by a single base. The germline V and J ends show losses of 2 bases and 1 base respectively, and no gene match explains 8 bases of the junction. Counted from cysteine to phenylalanine, this CDR3 has 18 amino acids. Just CDR3 DNA is preserved here, 54 bases in frame from base 1. Reading the germline V gene gives CDR1 SGDLS and CDR2 YYNGEE. The chain couples TRBV9 to TRBJ2-3; 12 bases in between match TRBD2. Sequencing was performed on peripheral blood mononuclear cells (PBMCs), taken before the second cycle of nivolumab. The sequence was obtained from a human donor with classical Hodgkin lymphoma. The nucleotide sequence is TGTGCCAGCAGCGTCACTAGCGGGGGGTCCCCGGGCACAGATACGCAGTATTTT. Translated, this is CASSVTSGGSPGTDTQYF.